The clone carrying this T cell receptor beta chain was seen a handful of times. Its matching antigen is unknown. The data were produced by immunoSEQ multiplex PCR, yet TCRdb's version contains in-frame clones alone and is incomplete. The data hold 35,000 to 40,000 clones, with about four fifths observed a single time. These data originate in a study of vaccination effects on CD4 cells after COVID-19. The culture ran for approximately 9 days before CD4+ T cells were isolated. The healthy vaccine recipients, who had no prior SARS-CoV-2 infection, showed negative nucleocapsid antibodies. V lost 1 base, J lost 6 bases, and 4 bases lay in between. The CDR3 contains 12 residues.

Sample: CD4+ T cells from PBMCs cultured without peptide, taken before COVID-19 vaccination. The chain uses TRBV12-3 or TRBV12-4 and TRBJ2-1; D uncertain. This receptor was obtained from a human donor who received a COVID-19 vaccine. This CDR3 reads CASSLGGNEQFF. The CDR3 DNA sequence: TGTGCCAGCAGTTTAGGGGGCAATGAGCAGTTCTTC.